This TCR beta chain was recovered during a study of T-cell memory formation after mild COVID-19. This clonotype appeared many times. Via MiXCR, TCRdb re-called the 5' RACE reads, giving one row per CDR3 protein. This table holds approximately 250,000 distinct CDR3 sequences, 16% found once. The CDR3 runs to 14 residues. Per germline, CDR1 SGHRS and CDR2 YFSETQ. V was clipped by 2 bases and J by 10 bases, with 16 bases between them. Sample: PBMCs or a T cell subset sorted from them (not recorded which). The V gene is TRBV5-1, the J gene TRBJ1-5; possible D gene TRBD1, 5 bases. The TCR comes from a man between 18 and 35 years old who had mild COVID-19 (a few samples of this study predate the infection). Cell type and time point are not known. For the CDR3, the DNA is TGCGCCAGCAGCTTCTCGCAGGGAAACGACCCCCAGCATTTT. Encoded protein: CASSFSQGNDPQHF.